The next 2 T cell receptor beta chains were all read from a single sample in a study of response to subunit inactivated influenza vaccine. TCRdb reprocessed the RT-PCR reads with MiXCR, giving one entry per CDR3 protein. The table includes under 850,000 distinct CDR3 sequences, less than 20% detected once. The sample consisted of PBMCs from blood, taken around 5 days after vaccination. These receptors were collected from a middle-aged man who received an inactivated influenza vaccine.

The gene calls are TRBV5-1 and TRBJ2-1; 8 positions match TRBD1. This CDR3 is 11 amino acids long. Germline V gene data show CDR1 as SGHRS and CDR2 as YFSETQ. V lost 4 bases to trimming and J lost 16 bases; unmatched junction nucleotides: 7. CDR3 coding DNA: TGCGCCAGCAGCCCCGGACAGGGTTATTTCTTC. The encoded protein is CASSPGQGYFF.

This clonotype appeared a few times. The chain combines TRBV4-2 with TRBJ2-2; D gene uncertain. Trimming shortened V by 10 bases and J by 4 bases, and 10 bases separated the two germline ends. Germline-derived CDR1 and CDR2 are LGHNA and YNFKEQ. The CDR3 length is 12 residues. The CDR3 sequence is CATGTGTGELFF. In nucleotides, the CDR3 is TGTGCCACCGGTACGGGCACCGGGGAGCTGTTTTTT.